This entry concerns a single T cell receptor (beta chain). Its target is not known. Quantitative 5'-RACE with molecular barcodes produced the TCR beta libraries. TCRdb reanalysed the 5' RACE reads using MiXCR and keeps one entry per CDR3 protein. The repertoire holds 380,000 or so distinct CDR3 sequences, with 20% as singletons. These data come from a study of CD8 T cells in ankylosing spondylitis. Findings and limits, study-wide: Disease-associated clones were reportedly significantly overrepresented in matched ankylosing spondylitis synovial fluid. Earlier literature documents some of the motif variants in reactive arthritis synovial fluid and blood. What appeared characteristic of ankylosing spondylitis blood was a TCR beta motif of eight or nine highly homologous variants.

This CDR3 is 14 amino acids long. J gave up 0 bases and V 8 bases, and 6 bases lay outside the gene matches. From germline, CDR1 is SNHLY and CDR2 FYNNEI. Material: blood, either unsorted or a sorted T cell fraction (not recorded which). J is TRBJ2-7 and V is TRBV2; 8 nucleotides match TRBD1. This receptor was identified in a male donor with ankylosing spondylitis or in good health (not recorded which). The CDR3 coding sequence is TGTGCCAGCCTGGGACAGGAGAGCTCCTACGAGCAGTACTTC. It specifies CASLGQESSYEQYF.